This T cell receptor (beta chain) was recovered during a study of blood T cell repertoires in COVID-19 (TCRdb year 2020). About the full investigation: The collaborator samples originated in the United States, Italy and Spain and spanned the acute and convalescent phases of COVID-19. The repertoires were made available in a free public database intended to serve as a resource for research on the immune response to SARS-CoV-2. Subjects who had been exposed to COVID-19, were actively infected with it, or had recovered from it provided the deeply sampled blood TCRbeta repertoires that made up the dataset. HLA class I and class II types, where available, came from metadata supplied by the sample provider rather than from assay-based typing. The prospective study material was composed of cDNA or gDNA derived from T cells, B-cell-depleted T cells, or PBMCs. The samples were drawn from two sources: the first 160 participants of the ongoing ImmuneRACE study, and 1,200 or so subjects contributed by 6 global collaborators. A de-identified subject ID, COVID-19 status, age in years and sex were almost always included in the sample metadata.

Points on this clone: The target of this receptor is not known. No base qualities exist here, and no much larger clone lies one base off it.

Participants in the prospective study were aged roughly 18 to 100 years, lived in about two dozen United States geographic areas, and enrolled through a virtual design. In the prospective study, cohorts were assigned on the basis of participant-reported clinical history obtained from a screening survey and a study questionnaire. For ImmuneRACE Cohort 3, a participant was defined as recovered based on two consecutive negative NP/OP PCR tests, clearance by a healthcare professional, or resolution of symptoms. In the prospective study, whole blood, serum and a nasopharyngeal or oropharyngeal swab were collected from each participant by mobile phlebotomists. Additional blood draws and questionnaires over an approximately two-month period could optionally be provided by prospective study participants. Before DNA extraction, prospective study blood samples were shipped either frozen or at room temperature.

The full study reports these points: The quantity of clinical and demographic metadata differed by source and by participant and was supplied without curation.

The immunoSEQ Assay, a bias-controlled multiplex PCR, was used to amplify TCRbeta CDR3 regions from genomic DNA. The original methods were these. Within the assay, amplification of reference gene primers was used to estimate how many nucleated cells each sample contained. To quantify the absolute abundance of each unique TCRbeta CDR3 rearrangement, sequence reads were collapsed and filtered. For each sample, productive Simpson clonality was calculated as the square root of Simpson's diversity index over productive rearrangements. Held by TCRdb, this immuneACCESS table contains in-frame sequences only and omits some clones. Under half of the omission traces to an unresolved V gene where checked; the cause of the rest is unknown. From that table come the V and J calls and clone size; the DNA was used to work out D and trimming. The sample contains approximately 330,000 clones, over 85% of them found a single time. The top ten hold about 8.4% of the sample.

CDR1 and CDR2, per the germline V gene, are MDHEN and SYDVKM. The germline ends are 18 bases apart after V is trimmed by 6 bases and J by 4 bases. The CDR3 goes from the cysteine to the phenylalanine over 15 residues. Solely the CDR3 DNA is kept, with 45 bases framed from the first base. The material sequenced was PBMCs or T cells enriched from blood (not recorded which). The rearrangement combines TRBV28 with TRBJ2-5, and perhaps TRBD1 as D gene, on 6 matching bases. This receptor was taken from a woman under 40 who had recovered from COVID-19. The sequenced DNA: TGTGCCAGCAGCGGAATGAGGGGGAGTGTAGAGACCCAGTACTTC. This encodes CASSGMRGSVETQYF.